This record concerns one T cell receptor (beta chain) sequence. The antigen this receptor binds is unknown. Base quality data are lacking; no much larger clone is found one base away. This sample stems from a study of T cell repertoires in cytomegalovirus infection (dated by TCRdb to between 2019 and 2020). For the wider study: Alongside well-studied HLA-B-restricted epitopes, the peptide stimulations were aimed at recently identified HLA-C-restricted CMV epitopes, whose presentation resists viral immunomodulation. The HLA type of each donor mattered for the analysis, because public TCR beta signatures pointed to carriage of CMV infection along with the matching HLA type.

The intended sense of this specimen's treatment or condition label: in vitro stimulation with specific CMV peptide epitopes to enrich CMV-specific T cells. For sequencing, an Illumina HiSeq 1500 was employed. TCRdb took the public reads, trimmed them with fastp at Q25, ran MiXCR for clone calling and kept in-frame beta chains. Identical CDR3 proteins give one entry, which carries the most common genes and DNA. The sample table holds about 470,000 distinct CDR3 sequences, of which approximately 46% were seen once. About 45% of the sample is taken by the ten largest. General study outcomes and caveats: The ex vivo response was dominated by HLA-C-restricted CMV-specific TCR beta clonotypes, which also provided the single most frequent clonotype in two of eight donors. In both this cohort and an independent cohort of under 450 donors, the cumulative frequency of public TCR beta family members distinguished carriers of CMV infection plus the relevant HLA type.

Between the V and J ends, shortened by 3 bases and 4 bases respectively, the junction contains 14 bases. The germline V gene (reference sequence) supplies CDR1 SEHNR and CDR2 FQNEAQ. The CDR3 covers 15 residues, taking in both the cysteine and the phenylalanine. Just CDR3 DNA is preserved here, 45 bases in frame from base 1. Here the chain combines TRBV7-9 and TRBJ2-3; TRBD2 might be the D gene, on 6 matching bases. The input for sequencing was cultured PBMCs, taken from culture after CMV antigen stimulation. The receptor was derived from a human donor in good health (CMV status not recorded). Some clones in this sample may be carry-over from other donors' samples. For the CDR3, the sequence is CASSFTSGVADTQYF. In nucleotides, the sequence is TGTGCCAGCAGCTTTACCTCGGGGGTCGCAGATACGCAGTATTTT.